These 26 T cell receptor beta chains came from one sample sequenced in a study of blood T cell repertoires in COVID-19. TCRdb's copy holds only in-frame clones and misses some; the assay was immunoSEQ multiplex PCR. Of about 83,000 clones in the sample, around nine tenths were seen once. The sample comprised peripheral blood. These receptors originate from a man in his 60s with acute or convalescent COVID-19.

The chain links TRBV6-6 to TRBJ1-4; D call uncertain. Germline CDR1 is MNHNY and CDR2 is SVGAGI (reference sequence). Trimming took off 5 bases at V and 5 bases at J, with 18 bases between the two ends. The CDR3 runs to 16 residues. CDR3 residues: CASSTDQQRPNEKLFF. The CDR3 region has the DNA TGTGCCAGCAGTACAGACCAACAGCGGCCCAATGAAAAACTGTTTTTT.

The chain joins TRBV11-2 to TRBJ2-5; 12 positions match TRBD2. With 5 bases clipped from V and 5 bases from J, the junction kept 9 bases outside the gene matches. The CDR3 runs 16 residues. CDR1 and CDR2 (germline): SGHAT, FQNNGV. CDR3 residues: CASSPRLAGVGETQYF. The CDR3 DNA sequence: TGTGCCAGCAGCCCTCGACTAGCGGGGGTTGGGGAGACCCAGTACTTC.

This clone was counted a few times. The chain links TRBV6-6 to TRBJ1-1, with a weak D call TRBD1 (6 bases). This CDR3 is built from 16 residues. The germline CDR1 and CDR2 sequences are MNHNY and SVGAGI (reference sequence). V lost 2 bases and J 2 bases, leaving 15 bases between the germline ends. CDR3 in amino acids: CASSYLGQKTNTEAFF. CDR3 bases: TGTGCCAGCAGTTACCTTGGACAGAAAACCAACACTGAAGCTTTCTTT.

V and J are TRBV7-2 and TRBJ1-6; 8 bases are a match to TRBD1. Germline lookup yields CDR1 SGHTA and CDR2 FQGNSA. Losses at the gene ends were 5 bases for V and 9 bases for J; bases not matched to a gene: 9. CDR3 length: 15 amino acids. The CDR3, as DNA: TGTGCCAGCAGCGGCACAGGGGGAGGCGGTTCACCCCTCCACTTT. It translates to CASSGTGGGGSPLHF. The full variable domain, completed using reference TRBV7-2 and TRBJ1-6, is GAGVSQSPSNKVTEKGKDVELRCDPISGHTALYWYRQSLGQGLEFLIYFQGNSAPDKSGLPSDRFSAERTGGSVSTLTIQRTQQEDSAVYLCASSGTGGGGSPLHFGNGTRLTVT.

This clone has a handful of counts. The rearrangement links TRBV2 to TRBJ2-2; D uncertain. The CDR3 contains 14 residues. The V gene's germline CDR1 is SNHLY and CDR2 FYNNEI. V lost 6 bases to trimming and J lost 5 bases, with 13 bases between them. CDR3 in DNA: TGTGCCAGCAGCCAAAAAGGAGATACCGGGGAGCTGTTTTTT. This translates into CASSQKGDTGELFF.

This chain connects TRBV5-8 to TRBJ1-5; D is possibly TRBD1 (5 bases). V was pared by 1 base and J by 5 bases, with 13 bases between. CDR1 SGHTS and CDR2 YDEGEE come from the germline V gene. This CDR3 has 15 residues. CDR3 protein: CASSLSGGLDQPQHF. In DNA form, the CDR3 reads TGTGCCAGCAGCTTGTCCGGGGGATTGGATCAGCCCCAGCATTTT. The full variable domain, its missing parts supplied by reference TRBV5-8 and TRBJ1-5, is EAGVTQSPTHLIKTRGQQATLRCSPISGHTSVYWYQQALGLGLQFLLWYDEGEERNRGNFPPRFSGRQFPNYSSELNVNALELEDSALYLCASSLSGGLDQPQHFGDGTRLSIL.

In nucleotides, the CDR3 is TGCGCCAGCAGCCAAAACAGGGTTCGGGAAGAGCAGTTCTTC. Translated: CASSQNRVREEQFF. This chain connects TRBV4-1 to TRBJ2-1, with D maybe TRBD1 (6 bases). Trimming removed 2 bases at V and 10 bases at J, with 15 bases between. The CDR3 contains 14 residues. Germline CDR1 MGHRA, CDR2 YSYEKL.

This clone has only one observation. The chain uses TRBV27 and TRBJ1-5; 9 positions match TRBD1. CDR1 and CDR2 from the germline V gene are MNHEY and SMNVEV (reference sequence). The V gene end was trimmed by 2 bases and the J gene end by 1 base; junction bases not matched to a gene: 0. The length of the CDR3 is 15 residues. The CDR3 region has the DNA TGTGCCAGCAGTTTAGGGACAGGGAGCAATCAGCCCCAGCATTTT. It specifies CASSLGTGSNQPQHF.

A single count supports this clone. The chain recombines TRBV2 with TRBJ2-1, with 10 positions matching TRBD2. The CDR3 extends over 13 amino acids. Germline CDR1 reads SNHLY; CDR2 reads FYNNEI. The ends lost 10 bases at V and 5 bases at J; junction bases unmatched: 5. CDR3 DNA sequence: TGTGCCATGAGAGCGGGGGGGGACAATGAGCAGTTCTTC. Protein: CAMRAGGDNEQFF.

This chain links TRBV11-2 with TRBJ2-2; no firm D call. The germline V gene has CDR1 SGHAT and CDR2 FQNNGV. With 4 bases removed from V and 7 bases from J, the gap between germline ends came to 13 bases. This CDR3 is built from 14 residues. The CDR3 DNA follows: TGTGCCAGCAGCTCCCGGGTCCCTTTCGGGGAGCTGTTTTTT. Amino acids: CASSSRVPFGELFF. The full variable domain, with the rest looked up from reference TRBV11-2 and TRBJ2-2, is EAGVAQSPRYKIIEKRQSVAFWCNPISGHATLYWYQQILGQGPKLLIQFQNNGVVDDSQLPKDRFSAERLKGVDSTLKIQPAKLEDSAVYLCASSSRVPFGELFFGEGSRLTVL.

V usage is TRBV12-3 or TRBV12-4 and J usage is TRBJ2-5, with 7 bases fitting TRBD1. The ends lost 5 bases at V and 2 bases at J; junction bases unmatched: 2. The CDR3 sequence is 13 residues long. CDR3 region: CASSLGQQETQYF. As DNA, the CDR3 is TGTGCCAGCAGTCTGGGACAGCAAGAGACCCAGTACTTC.

This clone appeared a single time. V gene TRBV12-3 or TRBV12-4 combines with J gene TRBJ1-1; D remains ambiguous. The CDR3 spans 13 residues. V lost 3 bases and J lost 1, with 6 bases in between. The CDR3 reads CASSLGWNTEAFF. The CDR3 coding sequence is TGTGCCAGCAGTTTGGGCTGGAACACTGAAGCTTTCTTT.

The chain has TRBV18 and TRBJ1-6; weak D call: TRBD1 (5 bases). V was trimmed by 6 bases and J by 5 bases, leaving 14 bases between them. Germline CDR1 is KGHSH and CDR2 is LQKENI. The CDR3 spans 15 residues. CDR3 nucleotides: TGTGCCAGCTCGGGTTACAGGATAAATAATTCACCCCTCCACTTT. Translated: CASSGYRINNSPLHF.

The rearrangement uses TRBV3-1 (or the pseudogene TRBV3-2) and TRBJ2-5, with 7 bases matching TRBD2. Germline trimming cut 0 bases from V and 2 bases from J; bases unmatched to any gene: 3. The CDR3 contains 15 residues. Germline-derived CDR1 and CDR2 are LGHDT and YNNKEL (reference sequence). CDR3 protein: CASSQEAGMQETQYF. The DNA of the CDR3 is TGTGCCAGCAGCCAAGAAGCGGGGATGCAAGAGACCCAGTACTTC.

This clone was picked up one time. The gene calls are TRBV5-4 and TRBJ2-5; 14 bases are shared with TRBD2. Germline V gene data show CDR1 as SGHNT and CDR2 as YYREEE (reference sequence). After removal of 2 bases from V and 4 bases from J, the junction contained 1 base not matched to a gene. There are 15 residues in the CDR3. The CDR3 reads CASSLGLAGGETQYF. Here the CDR3 DNA reads TGTGCCAGCAGCTTAGGACTAGCGGGGGGAGAGACCCAGTACTTC.

V usage is TRBV5-6 and J usage is TRBJ1-3, with TRBD1 identical over 7 bases. CDR1 is SGHDT and CDR2 is YYEEEE in the germline V gene. J was trimmed by 2 bases and V by 2 bases; bases with no gene match: 7. The CDR3 spans 16 residues. The CDR3 sequence: CASSFRTGEPGNTIYF. The CDR3 region has the DNA TGTGCCAGCAGCTTCCGGACAGGAGAACCTGGAAACACCATATATTTT.

The chain combines TRBV7-8 with TRBJ1-5; possibly TRBD1 for D (6 bases). V lost 3 bases to trimming and J lost 0 bases, with 12 bases between them. The V gene's germline CDR1 is SGHVS and CDR2 FQNEAQ. The CDR3 spans 16 residues. The CDR3 region is CASSFGQIISNQPQHF. In DNA form, the CDR3 reads TGTGCCAGCAGCTTCGGACAGATAATTAGCAATCAGCCCCAGCATTTT.

Turning to this clone: Other DNA sequences in the same sample also yield this CDR3. The rearrangement links TRBV18 to TRBJ1-6, with D possibly being TRBD1 (5 bases). Trimming pared 3 bases from V and 6 bases from J, leaving 6 bases between. The CDR3 consists of 13 residues. Per the germline V gene, CDR1 is KGHSH and CDR2 is LQKENI. CDR3 region: CASSPGGNSPLHF. CDR3 in DNA: TGTGCCAGCTCACCGGGGGGTAATTCACCCCTCCACTTT.

The genes are TRBV5-6 and TRBJ1-2; TRBD1 matches at 7 bases. V was pared by 0 bases and J by 5 bases, with 16 bases of the junction left unmatched. CDR3 length equals 18 residues. CDR1 SGHDT and CDR2 YYEEEE come from the germline V gene. The CDR3 nucleotides are TGTGCCAGCAGCTTGGAGTACGGACAGGCCCCTCTCTCTTATGGCTACACCTTC. This sequence encodes CASSLEYGQAPLSYGYTF.

V usage is TRBV12-5 and J usage is TRBJ2-1; 13 bases match TRBD2. Germline V gene sequence: CDR1 LGHNT, CDR2 FRNRAP. The V segment lost 6 bases and the J segment 1 base; nucleotides outside the gene matches: 15. The CDR3 is made up of 20 amino acids. The DNA of the CDR3 is TGTGCTAGTGGCCCCGGGACTAGCGGGGAGGCCCCAAAGTCCTACAATGAGCAGTTCTTC. This codes for CASGPGTSGEAPKSYNEQFF.

The sample holds a few counts of this clone. The CDR3: CASSSWTGDNSPLHF. CDR3 sequence (DNA): TGTGCCAGCAGCTCTTGGACAGGGGATAATTCACCCCTCCACTTT. V gene TRBV7-8 combines with J gene TRBJ1-6; 9 bases fit TRBD1. Unmatched junction bases numbered 3, after V lost 4 bases and J lost 5 bases. Per germline, CDR1 SGHVS and CDR2 FQNEAQ. This CDR3 region has 15 residues.

The rearrangement uses TRBV10-2 and TRBJ1-4; D possibly corresponds to TRBD1 (6 bases). The V and J ends lost 6 bases and 2 bases respectively, with 10 bases between them. The length of the CDR3 is 14 residues. Germline V CDR1 and CDR2: WSHSY, SAAADI. The CDR3 sequence is CASRGASTNEKLFF. Here the CDR3 DNA reads TGCGCCAGCAGGGGGGCGAGCACTAATGAAAAACTGTTTTTT.

The chain links TRBV11-2 to TRBJ2-1; D gene unclear. CDR1 and CDR2 from the germline V gene are SGHAT and FQNNGV. Trimming took 1 base from V and 4 from J, leaving 5 bases between them. The CDR3 consists of 13 residues. CDR3 protein: CASSLALYNEQFF. CDR3 DNA sequence: TGTGCCAGCAGCTTAGCCCTATACAATGAGCAGTTCTTC.

The chain recombines TRBV9 with TRBJ2-2, with D unresolved. Trimming stripped 4 bases from V and 6 bases from J, with 19 bases between. The CDR3 is made up of 16 amino acids. Looked up from germline, CDR1 is SGDLS and CDR2 is YYNGEE. The CDR3 protein is CASSSRPESKAGELFF. For the CDR3, the DNA is TGTGCCAGCAGCTCCCGACCGGAGAGTAAGGCCGGGGAGCTGTTTTTT.

This rearrangement joins TRBV5-1 to TRBJ1-1; D gene unclear. The CDR3 runs to 11 residues. With 4 bases removed from V and 9 bases from J, the gap between germline ends came to 10 bases. The germline V gene has CDR1 SGHRS and CDR2 YFSETQ. This CDR3 reads CASSRGGKAFF. The DNA for the CDR3 is TGCGCCAGCAGCCGAGGCGGGAAAGCTTTCTTT.

The CDR3 sequence: CASSNQGLLVTEAFF. The CDR3 DNA follows: TGTGCCAGTAGCAACCAGGGACTGCTGGTGACTGAAGCTTTCTTT. The rearrangement uses TRBV19 and TRBJ1-1; tentatively, D is TRBD1 (5 bases). Trimming pared 6 bases from V and 5 bases from J, leaving 19 bases between. Germline V lookup: CDR1 LNHDA, CDR2 SQIVND (reference sequence). The CDR3 contains 15 residues. Full variable domain (rest looked up from reference TRBV19 and TRBJ1-1): DGGITQSPKYLFRKEGQNVTLSCEQNLNHDAMYWYRQDPGQGLRLIYYSQIVNDFQKGDIAEGYSVSREKKESFPLTVTSAQKNPTAFYLCASSNQGLLVTEAFFGQGTRLTVV.